The 19 T cell receptor beta chains reported below all come from one sample, sequenced in a study of long-term antiretroviral therapy in people with HIV. Sequencing relied on immunoSEQ assay v3.0, run at survey level. Method: immunoSEQ multiplex PCR; TCRdb's copy keeps in-frame clones and lacks some. The sample yields around 20,000 clones, around 87% seen once. Source: unsorted PBMCs, taken approximately 2.5 years after starting antiretroviral therapy. These receptors all come from a woman aged 45-59 years with HIV.

This clone was found once. The CDR3 DNA sequence: TGCGCCAGCAGCTTGACTAGCGGTTACACAGATACGCAGTATTTT. Translation: CASSLTSGYTDTQYF. The chain joins TRBV5-1 to TRBJ2-3; TRBD2 aligns across 8 bases. Germline CDR1 and CDR2: SGHRS and YFSETQ. The CDR3 is 15 amino acids. The V segment lost 1 base and the J segment 2 bases; nucleotides outside the gene matches: 3. Supplemented by reference TRBV5-1 and TRBJ2-3, the full variable domain reads KAGVTQTPRYLIKTRGQQVTLSCSPISGHRSVSWYQQTPGQGLQFLFEYFSETQRNKGNFPGRFSGRQFSNSRSEMNVSTLELGDSALYLCASSLTSGYTDTQYFGPGTRLTVL.

This sequence joins TRBV12-5 and TRBJ2-5, with 14 bases that match TRBD2. The tail of the sequence fits TRBJ2-7 better, so the J call may be wrong. The germline CDR1 and CDR2 sequences are LGHNT and FRNRAP. The CDR3 has 17 residues. The chain's CDR3 is CASGPGTSGSLSYEQYF. CDR3 sequence (DNA): TGTGCTAGTGGTCCCGGGACTAGCGGGAGTTTGAGTTACGAGCAGTACTTC.

The J gene is TRBJ2-7, the V gene TRBV5-1; D gene uncertain. Trimming stripped 0 bases from V and 3 bases from J, with 7 bases between. The CDR3 length is 13 residues. Looked up from germline, CDR1 is SGHRS and CDR2 is YFSETQ. CDR3 nucleotide sequence: TGCGCCAGCAGCTTGGCCGTTGGCTACGAGCAGTACTTC. This encodes CASSLAVGYEQYF.

V is TRBV27 and J is TRBJ2-7, with 9 nucleotides matching TRBD1. The CDR3 consists of 15 residues. The junction had 12 bases not matched to a gene; V was cut back by 6 bases and J by 6 bases. Germline values: CDR1 MNHEY, CDR2 SMNVEV (reference sequence). The DNA for the CDR3 is TGTGCCAGCAGACAGGGGGCAACCTCGGGCTTCGAGCAGTACTTC. Its translation: CASRQGATSGFEQYF.

The chain is built from TRBV18 and TRBJ2-7; D possibly corresponds to TRBD1 (6 bases). The CDR3 spans 15 residues. Germline V gene sequence: CDR1 KGHSH, CDR2 LQKENI. V was trimmed by 3 bases and J by 2 bases, leaving 14 bases between them. CDR3 sequence (DNA): TGTGCCAGCTCACCCGGACAGTTTTCAACCTACGAGCAGTACTTC. Translating it yields CASSPGQFSTYEQYF.

This chain uses TRBV18 with TRBJ1-1; possibly TRBD1 for D (6 bases). V lost 3 bases and J 2 bases, leaving 22 bases between the germline ends. The CDR3 has 18 amino acids. Germline CDR1 KGHSH, CDR2 LQKENI. The CDR3 protein is CASSPRYDTGTSNTEAFF. The CDR3 DNA sequence: TGTGCCAGCTCACCCCGGTATGATACCGGGACATCCAACACTGAAGCTTTCTTT.

The genes are TRBV4-2 and TRBJ2-5; D may be TRBD2 (6 bases). V was trimmed by 0 bases and J by 5 bases, leaving 13 bases between them. CDR1 is LGHNA, CDR2 YNFKEQ, per germline. The CDR3 spans 15 residues. In nucleotides, the CDR3 is TGTGCCAGCAGCCAAGATTTACGGGAGTGGGAGACCCAGTACTTC. It yields the protein CASSQDLREWETQYF.

The CDR3 DNA sequence: TGTGCCAGCAGCCCCGGGACAGCCGCTGGCGAGACCCAGTACTTC. Residues: CASSPGTAAGETQYF. This sequence joins TRBV7-2 and TRBJ2-5; 7 bases are a match to TRBD1. In germline, CDR1 is SGHTA, CDR2 FQGNSA. The CDR3 runs to 15 residues. After removal of 5 bases from V and 5 bases from J, the junction contained 11 bases not matched to a gene.

The V and J genes are TRBV7-9 and TRBJ2-2, with D perhaps being TRBD1 or TRBD2 (5 bases each). Trimming stripped 1 base from V and 4 bases from J, with 13 bases between. CDR1 and CDR2 (germline): SEHNR, FQNEAQ (reference sequence). The CDR3 sequence is 16 residues long. As DNA, the CDR3 is TGTGCCAGCAGCTTAGTCCCCAGGGACGGCACCGGGGAGCTGTTTTTT. As protein: CASSLVPRDGTGELFF.

In this sample, this clone turned up once. The chain has TRBV13 and TRBJ1-3; perhaps TRBD1 as D (5 bases). CDR1 and CDR2 from the germline V gene are PRHDT and FYEKMQ (reference sequence). The CDR3 is made up of 15 amino acids. V was trimmed by 1 base and J by 1 base, leaving 8 bases between them. CDR3 coding DNA: TGTGCCAGCAGCTTAGTCAGGGCGTCTGGAAACACCATATATTTT. Amino acid sequence: CASSLVRASGNTIYF.

The chain joins TRBV11-1 to TRBJ2-1; no clear D gene. The CDR3 contains 15 residues. CDR1 SGHAT and CDR2 FQDESV come from the germline V gene (reference sequence). V was pared by 1 base and J by 4 bases, with 11 bases between. CDR3 DNA sequence: TGTGCCAGCAGCTTAGGGCGCCAAACATACAATGAGCAGTTCTTC. The encoded protein is CASSLGRQTYNEQFF.

A note on this clone: This likely comes from a read error, as the CDR3 has no conserved phenylalanine or tryptophan at its end. It is unclear where the CDR3 begins or ends on the DNA, so no DNA is shown, and the CDR3 is as TCRdb lists it. The genes are TRBV1 and TRBJ1-1. TRBV1 is a pseudogene locus. The CDR3 totals 10 residues, both ends included. The CDR3 sequence is CTSSQASFLS.

CDR3 region: CASRPTALVDNEQFF. The CDR3 DNA follows: TGCGCCAGCCGACCGACAGCCTTGGTCGACAATGAGCAGTTCTTC. The chain is built from TRBV5-1 and TRBJ2-1, with D tentatively TRBD1 (5 bases). Germline CDR1 is SGHRS and CDR2 is YFSETQ. V was trimmed by 7 bases and J by 5 bases, leaving 19 bases between them. The CDR3 consists of 15 residues.

The V gene is TRBV28, the J gene TRBJ1-5; D ambiguous. The germline V and J ends were trimmed by 2 bases and 2 bases, with 13 bases remaining between them. CDR1 MDHEN and CDR2 SYDVKM come from the germline V gene. The CDR3 contains 16 residues. CDR3 in amino acids: CASSLGLRSGNQPQHF. The CDR3, as DNA: TGTGCCAGCAGTTTAGGGCTGAGATCGGGCAATCAGCCCCAGCATTTT.

The CDR3 loop is CASSYWRTNTEAFF. CDR3 DNA sequence: TGTGCCAGCAGTTATTGGCGGACGAACACTGAAGCTTTCTTT. The chain links TRBV28 to TRBJ1-1; no clear D. The germline V gene encodes CDR1 MDHEN and CDR2 SYDVKM. The CDR3 totals 14 residues. Trimming removed 4 bases from V and 1 base from J, with 10 bases in between.

This sequence joins TRBV27 and TRBJ2-1; no clear D gene. V lost 2 bases and J lost 9, with 11 bases in between. The CDR3 covers 13 residues. Germline-derived CDR1 and CDR2 are MNHEY and SMNVEV (reference sequence). CDR3 sequence: CASSLGPRGEQFF. The CDR3 bases are TGTGCCAGCAGTTTAGGACCCCGCGGTGAGCAGTTCTTC.

This clone was picked up one time. The chain employs TRBV9 and TRBJ2-3; 7 nucleotides line up with TRBD2. After removal of 0 bases from V and 0 bases from J, the junction contained 7 bases not matched to a gene. Per germline, CDR1 SGDLS and CDR2 YYNGEE. This CDR3 is built from 17 residues. The DNA of the CDR3 is TGTGCCAGCAGCGTAGTGGGGGAGGGCCTTAGCACAGATACGCAGTATTTT. Translated, it gives CASSVVGEGLSTDTQYF.

V and J are TRBV6-5 and TRBJ1-2, with 7 bases fitting TRBD1. Germline V lookup: CDR1 MNHEY, CDR2 SVGAGI. V was clipped by 2 bases and J by 1 base; unmatched bases: 4. CDR3 length equals 15 residues. The CDR3 nucleotides read TGTGCCAGCAGTTACCGGACAGGCAATAACTATGGCTACACCTTC. It specifies CASSYRTGNNYGYTF.

The chain uses TRBV5-6 and TRBJ2-1; D is undetermined. Trimming removed 7 bases at V and 5 bases at J, with 19 bases between. CDR1 is SGHDT and CDR2 is YYEEEE in the germline V gene. This CDR3 contains 15 residues. CDR3: CASGGRLYPHNEQFF. CDR3 coding DNA: TGTGCCAGCGGCGGCCGTCTGTACCCTCACAATGAGCAGTTCTTC.